Listed here are 18 T cell receptor beta chains from one sample, sequenced in a study of vaccination and CD4 T cells after COVID-19. For these TCRs, the target antigens are not known. This sample's treatment: roughly 10-day PBMC culture with coronavirus spike peptide pools or control peptides (ViraFEST assay). Oncomine TCR Beta short-read sequencing was applied to DNA from cultured CD4+ T cells. In TCRdb, the PCR reads were re-called with MiXCR into one record per CDR3 protein. The sample records roughly 5,300 distinct CDR3 sequences, around 47% being singletons. Sequenced input: CD4+ T cells from blood, cultured in vitro. Receptor source: a human donor who had recovered from COVID-19.

This clonotype is deemed large. A junction boundary mismatches the germline segment, possibly from a read error. V is TRBV6-4 and J is TRBJ1-6, with D hard to call. Germline loops: CDR1 MRHNA, CDR2 SNTAGT. This CDR3 comprises 10 residues. This CDR3 is CASRDSPLHF. The CDR3 DNA reads as TGTGCCAGCAGGGACTCACCCCTCCACTTT.

This clonotype was observed a handful of times. The chain recombines TRBV7-2 with TRBJ1-6, with a weak D call TRBD1 (5 bases). Germline values: CDR1 SGHTA, CDR2 FQGNSA. V was pared by 0 bases and J by 10 bases, with 13 bases between. CDR3 length equals 15 residues. The CDR3 bases are TGTGCCAGCAGCTTAGCTGGCCTGGGGGACTCACCCCTCCACTTT. Translating gives CASSLAGLGDSPLHF.

The J gene is TRBJ1-2, the V gene TRBV6-1; the match to TRBD1 covers 9 bases. The ends lost 1 base at V and 14 bases at J; junction bases unmatched: 2. CDR3 size: 11 residues. CDR1 and CDR2 (germline): MNHNS, SASEGT. The CDR3 here is CASSEGTGVTF. In nucleotides, the CDR3 is TGTGCCAGCAGTGAAGGGACAGGGGTTACCTTC.

This chain connects TRBV6-1 to TRBJ1-5, with D hard to call. V gave up 8 bases and J gave up 0 bases, with 8 bases separating them. CDR3 length: 13 amino acids. The V gene's germline CDR1 is MNHNS and CDR2 SASEGT. The CDR3 DNA reads as TGTGCCAGCGGTCGGGATAGCAATCAGCCCCAGCATTTT. It is translated as CASGRDSNQPQHF.

The chain's CDR3 is CASSYGTANSPLHF. The CDR3, as DNA: TGTGCCAGCAGCTACGGGACAGCCAATTCACCCCTCCACTTT. The chain recombines TRBV6-2 or TRBV6-3 with TRBJ1-6; 7 bases match TRBD1. The CDR3 spans 14 residues. The V segment lost 6 bases and the J segment 7 bases; nucleotides outside the gene matches: 6. CDR1 and CDR2 (germline): MNHEY, SVGEGT.

The chain couples TRBV7-2 to TRBJ1-1; D not certain. The CDR3 spans 12 residues. Trimming took off 3 bases at V and 5 bases at J, with 7 bases between the two ends. Germline V gene data show CDR1 as SGHTA and CDR2 as FQGNSA. The CDR3 DNA reads TGTGCCAGCAGCTTTGAACGGACTGAAGCTTTCTTT. Translated: CASSFERTEAFF.

The chain uses TRBV7-2 and TRBJ2-7; D assignment may be TRBD1 or TRBD2 (5 bases each). Germline CDR1 and CDR2: SGHTA and FQGNSA. V gave up 5 bases and J gave up 4 bases, with 18 bases separating them. The CDR3 spans 15 residues. This CDR3 reads CASSPYRDVYYEQYF. CDR3 coding DNA: TGTGCCAGCAGCCCCTACCGGGACGTATATTACGAGCAGTACTTC.

This clonotype was recorded a few times. The genes are TRBV7-2 and TRBJ2-7; tentatively, D is TRBD1 (6 bases). The germline CDR1 and CDR2 sequences are SGHTA and FQGNSA. Trimming removed 5 bases at V and 6 bases at J, with 17 bases between. CDR3 length: 14 amino acids. CDR3 sequence (DNA): TGTGCCAGCAGCGCCCTACACCGAGGGGGCGAGCAGTACTTC. This codes for CASSALHRGGEQYF. The whole variable domain, filled in from reference TRBV7-2 and TRBJ2-7, reads GAGVSQSPSNKVTEKGKDVELRCDPISGHTALYWYRQSLGQGLEFLIYFQGNSAPDKSGLPSDRFSAERTGGSVSTLTIQRTQQEDSAVYLCASSALHRGGEQYFGPGTRLTVT.

This clonotype is medium-sized in the sample. The rearrangement uses TRBV20-1 and TRBJ1-5; 8 nucleotides line up with TRBD1. The CDR3 runs 13 residues. Germline V lookup: CDR1 DFQATT, CDR2 SNEGSKA (reference sequence). J lost 5 bases, V lost 5 bases, and 5 bases had no gene match. The CDR3 DNA follows: TGCAGTGCTGCTACAGGGGGTGATCAGCCCCAGCATTTT. It encodes CSAATGGDQPQHF.

The chain couples TRBV6-4 to TRBJ2-7, with D possibly TRBD1 on 5 matching bases. The CDR3 has 12 amino acids. Germline V lookup: CDR1 MRHNA, CDR2 SNTAGT. V shed 11 bases and J shed 2 bases, with 13 bases lying between them. CDR3 nucleotides: TGTGCCGCAGCCCCCAGGGCCTACGAGCAGTACTTC. Protein: CAAAPRAYEQYF.

This clonotype was seen only a few times. The chain joins TRBV6-1 to TRBJ1-2; TRBD1 matches 7 bases. Trimming at V came to 6 bases and at J to 4 bases, leaving 5 bases not matched to a gene. The CDR3 totals 13 residues. Germline CDR1 reads MNHNS; CDR2 reads SASEGT. The CDR3 sequence: CASRPGQVYGYTF. The CDR3 DNA is TGTGCCAGCAGACCCGGACAGGTCTATGGCTACACCTTC.

This sequence joins TRBV7-2 and TRBJ2-5; 10 bases match TRBD1. Looked up from germline, CDR1 is SGHTA and CDR2 is FQGNSA. Losses at the gene ends were 5 bases for V and 4 bases for J; bases not matched to a gene: 4. This CDR3 has 14 amino acids. CDR3 nucleotides: TGTGCCAGCAGCCCAGGACAGGGGGGAGAGACCCAGTACTTC. This sequence encodes CASSPGQGGETQYF.

The J gene is TRBJ1-2, the V gene TRBV15; no clear D gene. CDR3 length equals 16 residues. Germline CDR1 and CDR2: LNHNV and YYDKDF (reference sequence). V lost 0 bases, J lost 4 bases, and 15 bases lay in between. CDR3: CATSREYVRPSYGYTF. CDR3 sequence (DNA): TGTGCCACCAGCAGAGAATACGTCAGGCCCAGCTATGGCTACACCTTC.

This chain links TRBV15 with TRBJ2-7; D is ambiguous. The V gene lost 0 bases and the J gene lost 3 bases, with 6 bases spanning the gap. The germline V gene has CDR1 LNHNV and CDR2 YYDKDF (reference sequence). CDR3 length equals 13 residues. CDR3 in DNA: TGTGCCACCAGCAGAGATACGGGCTACGAGCAGTACTTC. This codes for CATSRDTGYEQYF. The whole variable domain, remainder taken from reference TRBV15 and TRBJ2-7, is DAMVIQNPRYQVTQFGKPVTLSCSQTLNHNVMYWYQQKSSQAPKLLFHYYDKDFNNEADTPDNFQSRRPNTSFCFLDIRSPGLGDTAMYLCATSRDTGYEQYFGPGTRLTVT.

This clonotype was seen a handful of times. The chain links TRBV20-1 to TRBJ2-1; D unresolved. Germline CDR1 is DFQATT and CDR2 is SNEGSKA (reference sequence). Trimming removed 7 bases at V and 2 bases at J, with 6 bases between. This CDR3 has 11 amino acids. CDR3 nucleotides: TGCAGTGGTCGGGCCTACAATGAGCAGTTCTTC. The encoded protein is CSGRAYNEQFF.

This rearrangement joins TRBV6-1 to TRBJ1-2, with D possibly being TRBD1 (5 bases). This CDR3 spans 14 amino acids. Between the trimmed V and J ends, which lost 6 bases and 0 bases, there was a span of 11 bases. Germline lookup yields CDR1 MNHNS and CDR2 SASEGT. For the CDR3, the DNA is TGTGCCAGCAGCGCCCCGGACACTAACTATGGCTACACCTTC. Protein product: CASSAPDTNYGYTF.

The chain links TRBV28 to TRBJ2-7; a possible D gene is TRBD2 (6 bases). This CDR3 is built from 12 residues. In germline, CDR1 is MDHEN, CDR2 SYDVKM. With 7 bases removed from V and 4 bases from J, the gap between germline ends came to 11 bases. Written as DNA, the CDR3 is TGTGCCAGCATGCGGGGATCTTACGAGCAGTACTTC. Translation gives CASMRGSYEQYF.

The chain uses TRBV6-1 and TRBJ1-2; D unresolved. This CDR3 is built from 15 residues. V dropped 5 bases and J dropped 4 bases, with 17 bases sitting between them. CDR1 is MNHNS, CDR2 SASEGT, per germline. CDR3 coding DNA: TGTGCCAGCAGTACGCTGGTTTCCAGTAGCTATGGCTACACCTTC. This gives the protein CASSTLVSSSYGYTF.